The 2 T cell receptor beta chains below come from one sample, sequenced in a study of blood T cell repertoires in COVID-19. The protocol was immunoSEQ multiplex PCR, while the TCRdb copy is restricted to in-frame clones and leaves out a portion. In the table there are roughly 400,000 clones, over 75% of which are singletons. Sequencing used peripheral blood. Receptors were obtained from a woman in her fifties or sixties with COVID-19, enrolled during active disease.

This chain links TRBV3-1 (or the pseudogene TRBV3-2) with TRBJ2-3; no clear D gene. The CDR3 loop spans 13 amino acids. Germline V gene lookup returns CDR1 LGHDT and CDR2 YNNKEL (reference sequence). Deletions cut 4 bases from V and 3 bases from J, with 8 bases between. CDR3 amino acids: CASSPRRTDTQYF. In DNA, the CDR3 is TGTGCCAGCAGCCCCCGGAGAACAGATACGCAGTATTTT.

V is TRBV7-2 and J is TRBJ2-5; possibly TRBD2 for D (5 bases). The CDR3 contains 13 residues. Germline assignment: CDR1 SGHTA and CDR2 FQGNSA. V dropped 6 bases and J dropped 2 bases, with 10 bases sitting between them. CDR3 coding DNA: TGTGCCAGCAGGCCCCGGGAACAAGAGACCCAGTACTTC. Its translation: CASRPREQETQYF.